This TCR beta chain emerged from a study of graft-versus-host responses after intestinal transplantation. Germline V gives CDR1 MGHDK, CDR2 SYGVNS. V was pared by 4 bases and J by 6 bases, with 18 bases between. The CDR3 runs to 15 residues. In regard to this clone: Its specificity is not known.

Assay: immunoSEQ multiplex PCR; the TCRdb copy retains only in-frame clones and omits some. The table records more than 85,000 clones, just under 95% of them present only once. Source: unstimulated CD8+ T cells sorted from spleen or lymph node cells, taken before intestinal transplant. The sequence derives from a human donor who received an intestinal transplant. The V and J genes are TRBV25-1 and TRBJ1-2; D perhaps matches TRBD1 (5 bases). In DNA form, the CDR3 reads TGTGCCAGCAGTGTGCTAGGGGATCATCTACATGGCTACACCTTC. As protein: CASSVLGDHLHGYTF.